This T cell receptor (beta chain) was sequenced during a study of immune evolution from preneoplasia to lung adenocarcinoma. Study results and caveats: Later-stage lesions seemingly showed higher T cell density and diversity than normal lung. Top clone share appeared to fall from AAH through AIS, MIA, adenocarcinoma.

This clone was recorded only once. Its specificity is unknown. After pathologic assessment, macro-dissection selected premalignant or tumor cells for extraction. The CDR3 is made up of 14 amino acids. V shed 0 bases, J shed 6 bases, and the junction held 2 bases outside the gene matches. Germline values: CDR1 SGHRS, CDR2 YFSETQ. Sequenced by immunoSEQ multiplex PCR; TCRdb stores in-frame clones only, minus some. The sample records some 4,000 clones, 70% to 90% being singletons. The chain couples TRBV5-1 to TRBJ1-1; 10 nucleotides align to TRBD1. This TCR was recovered from a person between 65 and 79 years old with lung adenocarcinoma. The sequenced material came from FFPE lung adenocarcinoma in situ tissue. For the CDR3, the DNA is TGCGCCAGCAGCTTGGGGGACAGGGGATCTGAAGCTTTCTTT. Protein sequence: CASSLGDRGSEAFF. Full variable domain (remainder filled in from reference TRBV5-1 and TRBJ1-1): KAGVTQTPRYLIKTRGQQVTLSCSPISGHRSVSWYQQTPGQGLQFLFEYFSETQRNKGNFPGRFSGRQFSNSRSEMNVSTLELGDSALYLCASSLGDRGSEAFFGQGTRLTVV.